Below are 18 T cell receptor beta chains sequenced from a single sample in a study of blood T cell repertoires in COVID-19. Produced via immunoSEQ multiplex PCR; TCRdb's table is partial and in-frame only. The table includes about 300,000 clones, around 86% detected once. The sequenced material came from peripheral blood. The source is a man between 65 and 85 years old with acute or convalescent COVID-19.

V and J are TRBV7-2 and TRBJ2-4, with 7 bases fitting TRBD2. In germline, CDR1 is SGHTA, CDR2 FQGNSA. The V gene end was trimmed by 1 base and the J gene end by 1 base; junction bases not matched to a gene: 4. The CDR3 has 16 amino acids. The DNA of the CDR3 is TGTGCCAGCAGCTTAGGCGGGAGTATGGCCAAAAACATTCAGTACTTC. As protein: CASSLGGSMAKNIQYF.

This chain joins TRBV4-3 and TRBJ1-1; D not certain. The CDR3 spans 15 residues. V dropped 3 bases and J dropped 1 base, with 12 bases sitting between them. The germline V gene encodes CDR1 LGHNA and CDR2 YSLEER. In DNA form, the CDR3 reads TGCGCCAGCAGCCAGGCTCTCGGGAGGAACACTGAAGCTTTCTTT. Translating it yields CASSQALGRNTEAFF.

This chain uses TRBV6-4 with TRBJ1-5; 8 nucleotides match TRBD1. V shed 0 bases, J shed 8 bases, and the junction held 18 bases outside the gene matches. Germline CDR1 and CDR2: MRHNA and SNTAGT. The CDR3 is made up of 19 amino acids. This chain's CDR3 is CASSDSSVPQGQALEPQHF. In nucleotides, the CDR3 is TGTGCCAGCAGTGACTCCTCGGTCCCACAGGGACAGGCTCTTGAGCCCCAGCATTTT.

The chain couples TRBV19 to TRBJ2-2, with unresolved D. Deletions cut 5 bases from V and 3 bases from J, with 7 bases between. This CDR3 comprises 13 residues. Germline CDR1 reads LNHDA; CDR2 reads SQIVND (reference sequence). CDR3 DNA: TGTGCCAGTAGTTCGGTATACACCGGGGAGCTGTTTTTT. As protein: CASSSVYTGELFF. Full variable domain (rest looked up from reference TRBV19 and TRBJ2-2): DGGITQSPKYLFRKEGQNVTLSCEQNLNHDAMYWYRQDPGQGLRLIYYSQIVNDFQKGDIAEGYSVSREKKESFPLTVTSAQKNPTAFYLCASSSVYTGELFFGEGSRLTVL.

The gene calls are TRBV5-6 and TRBJ2-3; TRBD1 is a possible D gene (6 bases). Germline V lookup: CDR1 SGHDT, CDR2 YYEEEE. Trimming removed 4 bases at V and 1 base at J, with 13 bases between. CDR3 length equals 15 residues. CDR3 coding DNA: TGTGCCAGCAGCGCACAGGGCAGGGGCACAGATACGCAGTATTTT. It yields the protein CASSAQGRGTDTQYF.

The rearrangement uses TRBV5-1 and TRBJ1-1; possibly TRBD1 for D (5 bases). With 0 bases removed from V and 2 bases from J, the gap between germline ends came to 17 bases. The CDR3 has 17 amino acids. Germline-derived CDR1 and CDR2 are SGHRS and YFSETQ. The CDR3 bases are TGCGCCAGCAGCTTGGGAGGTGGAGGGAGGGGAAACACTGAAGCTTTCTTT. Its translation is CASSLGGGGRGNTEAFF.

The chain couples TRBV7-9 to TRBJ1-1, with a weak D call TRBD1 (6 bases). Deletions cut 5 bases from V and 4 bases from J, with 23 bases between. CDR3 length: 17 amino acids. CDR1 is SEHNR, CDR2 FQNEAQ, per germline (reference sequence). The CDR3, as DNA: TGTGCCAGCAGCCACAACGGAAACAGGGTTTGGGGCACTGAAGCTTTCTTT. It yields the protein CASSHNGNRVWGTEAFF.

This clone turned up a few times. J is TRBJ1-2 and V is TRBV23-1; D not resolved. TRBV23-1 is an open reading frame whose function is uncertain. Trimming shortened V by 4 bases and J by 8 bases, and 14 bases separated the two germline ends. The CDR3 runs to 13 residues. CDR3 in DNA: TGCGCCAGCAGTCTAGGTCTGGCGGGCGGCTACACCTTC. Translation gives CASSLGLAGGYTF.

This rearrangement joins TRBV18 to TRBJ2-7, with 8 bases that match TRBD2. Trimming removed 0 bases from V and 3 bases from J; junction bases left unmatched: 7. The CDR3 spans 16 residues. Germline lookup yields CDR1 KGHSH and CDR2 LQKENI. The CDR3 sequence: CASSPPVGGDRYEQYF. The CDR3 coding sequence is TGTGCCAGCTCACCACCGGTCGGGGGGGACCGCTACGAGCAGTACTTC.

The rearrangement uses TRBV6-5 and TRBJ1-2, with TRBD1 matching over 10 bases. The germline V gene encodes CDR1 MNHEY and CDR2 SVGAGI. V shed 6 bases, J shed 6 bases, and the junction held 7 bases outside the gene matches. This CDR3 is 14 amino acids long. In nucleotides, the CDR3 is TGTGCCAGCAGCCGCCGACAGGGGGCGGATGGCTACACCTTC. This encodes CASSRRQGADGYTF.

J is TRBJ1-4 and V is TRBV9; D is possibly TRBD1 (6 bases). Trimming took 4 bases from V and 5 from J, leaving 12 bases between them. The CDR3 length is 14 residues. Germline V CDR1 and CDR2: SGDLS, YYNGEE. In DNA form, the CDR3 reads TGTGCCAGCAGCCAAACCGGACAGAATGAAAAACTGTTTTTT. This translates into CASSQTGQNEKLFF.

The V call is TRBV30, the J call TRBJ1-3; D remains ambiguous. The V end lost 2 bases, the J end lost 0 bases, and 8 bases lay between the germline ends. The germline V gene encodes CDR1 GTSNPN and CDR2 SVGIG (reference sequence). The CDR3 extends over 14 amino acids. The CDR3 coding sequence is TGTGCCTGGAGTTGGGCGCCCTCTGGAAACACCATATATTTT. Amino acid sequence: CAWSWAPSGNTIYF. The entire variable domain, with the rest obtained from reference TRBV30 and TRBJ1-3, is as follows: SQTIHQWPATLVQPVGSPLSLECTVEGTSNPNLYWYRQAAGRGLQLLFYSVGIGQISSEVPQNLSASRPQDRQFILSSKKLLLSDSGFYLCAWSWAPSGNTIYFGEGSWLTVV.

The chain recombines TRBV7-2 with TRBJ2-5; the match to TRBD2 covers 9 bases. J lost 0 bases, V lost 1 base, and 6 bases had no gene match. Germline-derived CDR1 and CDR2 are SGHTA and FQGNSA. The CDR3 is 17 amino acids. The CDR3 protein is CASSLGVSGRNQETQYF. CDR3 bases: TGTGCCAGCAGCTTAGGGGTGAGCGGGAGGAACCAAGAGACCCAGTACTTC.

In DNA form, the CDR3 reads TGTGCCAGCAGTTCTCAAGGGGAAAGCTATGGCTACACCTTC. It specifies CASSSQGESYGYTF. The chain employs TRBV6-6 and TRBJ1-2; D perhaps matches TRBD1 (5 bases). Per the germline V gene, CDR1 is MNHNY and CDR2 is SVGAGI (reference sequence). The CDR3 sequence is 14 residues long. V lost 4 bases, J lost 4 bases, and 13 bases lay in between.

V is TRBV19 and J is TRBJ1-5; TRBD1 matches at 7 bases. Trimming cost V 7 bases and J 4 bases; bases outside gene matches: 10. This CDR3 region has 15 residues. The germline V gene has CDR1 LNHDA and CDR2 SQIVND (reference sequence). CDR3: CASNTRDSWNQPQHF. The CDR3 region has the DNA TGTGCCAGTAACACGCGGGACAGTTGGAATCAGCCCCAGCATTTT.

The gene calls are TRBV21-1 and TRBJ2-1; the table's TRBD2 call for D was not verified on the DNA. TRBV21-1 is a listed pseudogene. The CDR3 is 17 residues long. CDR3 residues: CASSKWSLANGGNEQFF. The DNA of the CDR3 is TGTGCCAGCAGCAAATGGTCACTAGCTAATGGGGGGAATGAGCAGTTCTTC.

This clone was counted a single time. Other nucleotide sequences in the sample specify the same CDR3. J is TRBJ2-5 and V is TRBV5-4, with 9 bases that match TRBD2. The length of the CDR3 is 15 residues. V was pared by 1 base and J by 2 bases, with 3 bases of the junction left unmatched. From germline, CDR1 is SGHNT and CDR2 YYREEE (reference sequence). CDR3 residues: CASSLRLAGQETQYF. DNA for the CDR3: TGTGCCAGCAGCTTGCGGCTAGCGGGGCAAGAGACCCAGTACTTC.

This clone was recorded once. The chain carries TRBV18 and TRBJ2-7; 7 bases match TRBD2. The CDR3 is 15 amino acids. V dropped 6 bases and J dropped 2; count of bases not matched to a gene: 10. Looked up from germline, CDR1 is KGHSH and CDR2 is LQKENI. The CDR3 region has the DNA TGTGCCAGCTCCTACGCGGGGGTGTCTACCTACGAGCAGTACTTC. Protein: CASSYAGVSTYEQYF.